The 12 T cell receptor beta chains listed next were all sequenced from one sample in a study of spatial heterogeneity in lung cancer. Time point indicated: sample taken at primary tumor resection. TCRdb reprocessed the 5' RACE reads with MiXCR, giving one entry per CDR3 protein. Of 40,000 to 45,000 distinct CDR3 sequences listed, approximately 13% are singletons. The specimen was PBMCs, collected at surgery. Receptors were obtained from a male donor with early-stage non-small cell lung cancer.

This chain joins TRBV29-1 and TRBJ2-5, with D possibly called TRBD1 or TRBD2 (6 bases each). The V end lost 3 bases, the J end lost 5 bases, and 13 bases lay between the germline ends. Germline loops: CDR1 SQVTM, CDR2 ANQGSEA. The CDR3 extends over 13 amino acids. CDR3 DNA sequence: TGCAGCGTTGAGTGGGGGGCGGTGGAGACCCAGTACTTC. Protein sequence: CSVEWGAVETQYF.

This clonotype was detected only a few times. The chain uses TRBV7-8 and TRBJ2-5; a weak D match, TRBD2 (5 bases). The germline V gene encodes CDR1 SGHVS and CDR2 FQNEAQ. This CDR3 has 13 residues. V lost 5 bases and J 10 bases, leaving 17 bases between the germline ends. The CDR3 nucleotides are TGTGCCAGCAGCCGAGGGAACTCGGGCAACCAGTACTTC. Its protein product is CASSRGNSGNQYF. Filled out from reference TRBV7-8 and TRBJ2-5, the complete variable domain reads GAGVSQSPRYKVAKRGQDVALRCDPISGHVSLFWYQQALGQGPEFLTYFQNEAQLDKSGLPSDRFFAERPEGSVSTLKIQRTQQEDSAVYLCASSRGNSGNQYFGPGTRLLVL.

In its sample, this clonotype was seen a few times. CDR3 protein: CASSFRQLTDTQYF. CDR3 coding DNA: TGTGCCAGCAGCTTCAGGCAGCTCACAGATACGCAGTATTTT. The gene calls are TRBV7-2 and TRBJ2-3; D call uncertain. Germline CDR1 is SGHTA and CDR2 is FQGNSA. The CDR3 loop spans 14 amino acids. The V gene lost 3 bases and the J gene lost 2 bases, with 9 bases spanning the gap.

This clonotype was observed a handful of times. The gene calls are TRBV10-3 and TRBJ2-1; TRBD2 might be the D (5 bases). Per germline, CDR1 ENHRY and CDR2 SYGVKD. This CDR3 spans 16 amino acids. The germline V and J ends were trimmed by 5 bases and 0 bases, with 14 bases remaining between them. The CDR3 is CAISRTGVSSYNEQFF. In nucleotides, the CDR3 is TGTGCCATCAGTCGCACCGGGGTTAGCTCCTACAATGAGCAGTTCTTC.

This clonotype appeared a few times. The chain employs TRBV7-2 and TRBJ2-1, with D unresolved. CDR1 SGHTA and CDR2 FQGNSA come from the germline V gene. The CDR3 loop spans 12 amino acids. V lost 0 bases, J lost 12 bases, and 9 bases lay in between. DNA of the CDR3: TGTGCCAGCAGCTTAGCGGGTCGAGTGCAGTTCTTC. Protein: CASSLAGRVQFF.

This clonotype was picked up many times. The J gene is TRBJ2-7, the V gene TRBV5-1, with 8 bases fitting TRBD2. The junction had 0 bases not matched to a gene; V was cut back by 0 bases and J by 1 base. This CDR3 is 14 amino acids long. Germline V gene data show CDR1 as SGHRS and CDR2 as YFSETQ. CDR3 bases: TGCGCCAGCAGCTTGGTAGCGGGGTCCTACGAGCAGTACTTC. Translating it yields CASSLVAGSYEQYF.

The table lists this clonotype with many counts. The CDR3 protein is CASSSRGSRDTQYF. The CDR3 bases are TGTGCCAGCAGCTCCAGGGGGAGCAGGGATACGCAGTATTTT. This chain connects TRBV7-3 to TRBJ2-3; 7 nucleotides align to TRBD1. CDR3 length: 14 residues. The V gene's germline CDR1 is SGHTA and CDR2 FQGTGA. Trimming cost V 4 bases and J 6 bases; bases outside gene matches: 7. The full variable domain, its missing parts supplied by reference TRBV7-3 and TRBJ2-3, is GAGVSQTPSNKVTEKGKYVELRCDPISGHTALYWYRQSLGQGPEFLIYFQGTGAADDSGLPNDRFFAVRPEGSVSTLKIQRTERGDSAVYLCASSSRGSRDTQYFGPGTRLTVL.

Only a few counts were recorded for this clonotype. At one of its ends the junction is not consistent with the germline gene, which may arise from a read error. The chain combines TRBV7-6 with TRBJ2-5; 11 bases line up with TRBD2. The germline V gene encodes CDR1 SGHVS and CDR2 FNYEAQ. The CDR3 sequence is 17 residues long. The CDR3 nucleotides are TGTGTCAGCAGCTTAGCCGCTCTAGCGGGGGGACAAGAGACCCAGTACTTC. Amino acid sequence: CVSSLAALAGGQETQYF.

This chain connects TRBV20-1 to TRBJ2-2; possibly TRBD2 for D (6 bases). The CDR3 loop spans 14 amino acids. Trimming took 3 bases from V and 2 from J, leaving 10 bases between them. Germline CDR1 and CDR2: DFQATT and SNEGSKA (reference sequence). The CDR3 coding sequence is TGCAGTGCTAGTGGCGGGATTAACACCGGGGAGCTGTTTTTT. Protein: CSASGGINTGELFF.

The chain recombines TRBV27 with TRBJ2-5, with no clear D. Between the trimmed V and J ends, which lost 0 bases and 6 bases, there was a span of 8 bases. This CDR3 comprises 13 residues. Germline CDR1 reads MNHEY; CDR2 reads SMNVEV (reference sequence). CDR3 DNA sequence: TGTGCCAGCAGTTTATCAGGGCTAAAGACCCAGTACTTC. Translation: CASSLSGLKTQYF.

The chain carries TRBV7-9 and TRBJ2-5, with 7 bases aligning to TRBD2. The V segment lost 6 bases and the J segment 1 base; nucleotides outside the gene matches: 8. Germline-derived CDR1 and CDR2 are SEHNR and FQNEAQ (reference sequence). The CDR3 is 15 residues long. The chain's CDR3 is CASSGIIAGQETQYF. The CDR3 DNA follows: TGTGCCAGCAGTGGAATTATAGCGGGCCAAGAGACCCAGTACTTC.

A remark on this clonotype: Its ends do not fully match the called genes, so a read error is possible. This chain uses TRBV3-1 with TRBJ1-2, with D perhaps TRBD1 (6 bases). The V gene's germline CDR1 is LGHDT and CDR2 YNNKEL (reference sequence). The CDR3 is made up of 15 amino acids. Written as DNA, the CDR3 is TGTGCCAGCAGCCAAGCTGGGGGCCAGAACTTTGGCTACACCTTC. Translating it yields CASSQAGGQNFGYTF.